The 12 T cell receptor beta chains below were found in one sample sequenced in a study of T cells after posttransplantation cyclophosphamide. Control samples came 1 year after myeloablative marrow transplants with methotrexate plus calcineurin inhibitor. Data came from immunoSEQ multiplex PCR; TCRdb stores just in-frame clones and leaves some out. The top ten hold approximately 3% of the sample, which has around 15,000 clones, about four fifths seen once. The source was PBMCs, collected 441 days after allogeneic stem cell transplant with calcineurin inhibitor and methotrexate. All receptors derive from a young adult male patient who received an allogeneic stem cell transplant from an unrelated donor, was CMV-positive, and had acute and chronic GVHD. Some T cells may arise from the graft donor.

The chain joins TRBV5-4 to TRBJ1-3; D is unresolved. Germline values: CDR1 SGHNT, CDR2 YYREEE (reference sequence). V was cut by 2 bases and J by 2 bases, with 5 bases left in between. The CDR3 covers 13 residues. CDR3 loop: CASSLTTGNTIYF. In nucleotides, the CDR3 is TGTGCCAGCAGCTTAACAACTGGAAACACCATATATTTT.

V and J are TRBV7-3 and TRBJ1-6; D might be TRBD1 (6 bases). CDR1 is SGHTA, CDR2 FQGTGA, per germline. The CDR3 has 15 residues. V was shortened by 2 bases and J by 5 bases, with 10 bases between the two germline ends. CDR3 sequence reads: CASSLGQGNNSPLHF. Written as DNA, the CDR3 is TGTGCCAGCAGCTTAGGGCAGGGGAATAATTCACCCCTCCACTTT.

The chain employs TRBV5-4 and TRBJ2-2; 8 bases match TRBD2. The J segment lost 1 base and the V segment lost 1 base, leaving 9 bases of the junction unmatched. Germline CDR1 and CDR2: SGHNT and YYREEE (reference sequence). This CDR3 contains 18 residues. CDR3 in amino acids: CASSLTGGAGENTGELFF. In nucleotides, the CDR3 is TGTGCCAGCAGCTTGACCGGGGGGGCGGGGGAGAACACCGGGGAGCTGTTTTTT.

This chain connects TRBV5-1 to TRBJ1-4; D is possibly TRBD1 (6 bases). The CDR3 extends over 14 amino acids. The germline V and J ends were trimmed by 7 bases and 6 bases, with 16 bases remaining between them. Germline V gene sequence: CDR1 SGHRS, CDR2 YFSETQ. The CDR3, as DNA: TGCGCCAGCGGGGAGGGGGGCCAAGATGAAAAACTGTTTTTT. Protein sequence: CASGEGGQDEKLFF.

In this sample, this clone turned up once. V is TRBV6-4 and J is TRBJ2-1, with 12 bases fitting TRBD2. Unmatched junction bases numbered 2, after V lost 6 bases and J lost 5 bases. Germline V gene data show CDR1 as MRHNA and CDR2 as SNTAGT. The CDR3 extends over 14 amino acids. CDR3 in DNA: TGTGCCAGCAGAAGGACTAGCGGGAACAATGAGCAGTTCTTC. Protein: CASRRTSGNNEQFF.

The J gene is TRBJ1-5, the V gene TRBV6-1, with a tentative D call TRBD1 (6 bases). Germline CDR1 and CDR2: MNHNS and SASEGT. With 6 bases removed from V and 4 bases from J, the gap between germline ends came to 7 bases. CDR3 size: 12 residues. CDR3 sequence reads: CASRQGNQPQHF. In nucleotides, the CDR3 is TGTGCCAGCAGACAGGGAAATCAGCCCCAGCATTTT.

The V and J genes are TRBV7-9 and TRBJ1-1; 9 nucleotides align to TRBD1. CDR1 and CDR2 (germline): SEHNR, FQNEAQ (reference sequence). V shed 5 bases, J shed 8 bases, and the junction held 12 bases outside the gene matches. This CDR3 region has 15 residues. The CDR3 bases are TGTGCCAGCAGCATTTTCGGGACAGGGAGAACCGAAGCTTTCTTT. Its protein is CASSIFGTGRTEAFF.

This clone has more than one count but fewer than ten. In DNA, the CDR3 is TGTGCCAGCAGCTTATATGGCGGGTCGACCGGGGAGCTGTTTTTT. As protein: CASSLYGGSTGELFF. The rearrangement links TRBV7-2 to TRBJ2-2, with D perhaps matching TRBD2 (5 bases). The germline gives CDR1 SGHTA, CDR2 FQGNSA. The germline V and J ends were trimmed by 2 bases and 5 bases, with 12 bases remaining between them. The CDR3 spans 15 residues.

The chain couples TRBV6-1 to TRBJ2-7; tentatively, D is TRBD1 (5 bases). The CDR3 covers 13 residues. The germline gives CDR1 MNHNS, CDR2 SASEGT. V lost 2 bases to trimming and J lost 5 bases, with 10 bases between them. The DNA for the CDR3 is TGTGCCAGCAGTGAAACCAGGGTGAACGAGCAGTACTTC. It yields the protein CASSETRVNEQYF.

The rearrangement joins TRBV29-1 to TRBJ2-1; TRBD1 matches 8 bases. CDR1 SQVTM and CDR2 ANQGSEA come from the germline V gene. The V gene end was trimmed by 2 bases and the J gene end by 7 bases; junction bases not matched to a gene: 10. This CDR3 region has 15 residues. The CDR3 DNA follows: TGCAGCGTTGAAACCGGGACAGGAGGAGGGAATGAGCAGTTCTTC. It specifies CSVETGTGGGNEQFF.

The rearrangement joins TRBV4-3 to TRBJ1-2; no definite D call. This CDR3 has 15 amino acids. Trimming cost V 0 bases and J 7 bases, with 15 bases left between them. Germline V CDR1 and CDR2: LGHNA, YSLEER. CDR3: CASSQDWQRLAGYTF. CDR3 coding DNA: TGCGCCAGCAGCCAAGATTGGCAGCGGCTAGCTGGCTACACCTTC.

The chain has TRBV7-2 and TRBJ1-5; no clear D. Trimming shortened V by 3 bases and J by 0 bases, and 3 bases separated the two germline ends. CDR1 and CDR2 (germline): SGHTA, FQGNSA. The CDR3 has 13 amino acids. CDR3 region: CASSFNSNQPQHF. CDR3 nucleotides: TGTGCCAGCAGCTTTAATAGCAATCAGCCCCAGCATTTT.